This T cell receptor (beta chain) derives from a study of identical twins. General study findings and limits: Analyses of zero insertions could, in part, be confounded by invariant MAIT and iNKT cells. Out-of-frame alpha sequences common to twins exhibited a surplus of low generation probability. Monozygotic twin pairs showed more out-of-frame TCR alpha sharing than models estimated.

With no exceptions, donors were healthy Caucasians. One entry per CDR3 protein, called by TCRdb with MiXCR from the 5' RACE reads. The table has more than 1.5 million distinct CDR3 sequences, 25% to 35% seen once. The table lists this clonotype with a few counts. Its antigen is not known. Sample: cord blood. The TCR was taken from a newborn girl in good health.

CDR3 residues: CASSLYSDRSFSYEQYF. The CDR3 DNA reads TGTGCCAGCAGCTTGTATTCCGACAGGTCCTTCTCCTACGAGCAGTACTTC. This chain joins TRBV5-4 and TRBJ2-7; a weak D match, TRBD1 (6 bases). Between the trimmed V and J ends, which lost 1 base and 0 bases, there was a span of 17 bases. CDR1 and CDR2 from the germline V gene are SGHNT and YYREEE (reference sequence). The CDR3 covers 17 residues.